Listed below are T cell receptor beta chains from one sample, sequenced in a study of blood T cell repertoires in COVID-19. Sequencing used immunoSEQ multiplex PCR; TCRdb keeps in-frame clones, though not all of them. This table holds about 320,000 clones, roughly 85% found once. Source material: peripheral blood. Receptors were obtained from a human donor in a cohort sampled during active COVID-19. Both conserved end residues are part of each CDR3. The D gene is left open where the match is weak. Clone size is stated in some rows and not others, as once, few, many or a class when expanded.

j_call cdr3_length clone_size v_call d_call cdr3_aa cdr3_nt
TRBJ2-1 17 - TRBV7-2 TRBD2 CASSHAASGMGGNEQFF TGTGCCAGCAGCCATGCAGCTAGCGGGATGGGGGGGAATGAGCAGTTCTTC
TRBJ1-1 16 few TRBV4-1 - CASSQDLIDLGPEAFF TGCGCCAGCAGCCAAGATTTGATCGATTTGGGGCCTGAAGCTTTCTTT
TRBJ2-7 15 - TRBV3-1/TRBV3-2 TRBD1 CASSQGGQGVYEQYF TGTGCCAGCAGCCAAGGTGGACAGGGTGTCTACGAGCAGTACTTC
TRBJ2-7 14 - TRBV9 TRBD2 CASSVLAGGGEQYF TGTGCCAGCAGCGTTTTAGCGGGGGGCGGCGAGCAGTACTTC
TRBJ2-5 15 - TRBV10-3 TRBD2 CAIALTSGGRETQYF TGTGCCATCGCCCTTACTAGCGGGGGCCGAGAGACCCAGTACTTC
TRBJ2-3 20 - TRBV12-5 TRBD1 CASGWPKGRDRFFSTDTQYF TGTGCTAGTGGTTGGCCCAAGGGCCGGGACAGGTTCTTCTCCACAGATACGCAGTATTTT
TRBJ1-1 14 - TRBV7-9 - CASSARGSNTEAFF TGTGCCAGCAGCGCCAGGGGATCGAACACTGAAGCTTTCTTT
TRBJ1-2 14 - TRBV30 - CAWSVQAGGRGYTF TGTGCCTGGAGTGTACAGGCGGGAGGTAGGGGCTACACCTTC
TRBJ2-5 15 - TRBV2 TRBD1 CASDGQGSYQETQYF TGTGCCAGCGACGGACAGGGGTCATACCAAGAGACCCAGTACTTC
TRBJ1-4 15 few TRBV6-5 - CASTGYGTEGEKLFF TGTGCCAGCACCGGGTACGGGACGGAGGGTGAAAAACTGTTTTTT
TRBJ1-4 15 - TRBV11-2 - CASSLSVTTNEKLFF TGTGCCAGCAGCTTATCGGTGACAACTAATGAAAAACTGTTTTTT
TRBJ1-3 15 - TRBV30 TRBD1 CAWSFGTGGGYTIYF TGTGCCTGGAGTTTCGGGACAGGGGGCGGTTACACCATATATTTT
TRBJ2-2 15 - TRBV25-1 - CASSTALRNTGELFF TGTGCCAGCAGTACCGCGCTCCGGAACACCGGGGAGCTGTTTTTT
TRBJ1-3 15 - TRBV4-1 TRBD1 CASSQLDRAGNTIYF TGCGCCAGCAGCCAACTGGACAGGGCTGGAAACACCATATATTTT
TRBJ1-1 12 once TRBV10-2 - CASRQGKTEAFF TGCGCCAGCAGACAGGGTAAGACTGAAGCTTTCTTT
TRBJ2-3 17 once TRBV2 TRBD2 CASRLYPGTSVTDTQYF TGTGCCAGCAGGCTTTACCCCGGGACTAGCGTTACAGATACGCAGTATTTT
TRBJ2-1 14 once TRBV6-5 - CASKLTPMYNEQFF TGTGCCAGCAAGCTAACCCCAATGTACAATGAGCAGTTCTTC
TRBJ1-5 14 - TRBV19 - CATPGSGDRQPQHF TGTGCCACTCCCGGATCAGGGGATCGTCAGCCCCAGCATTTT
TRBJ1-1 17 - TRBV19 TRBD1 CASSHRQGVGGGTEAFF TGTGCCAGTAGTCATAGACAGGGAGTCGGTGGGGGCACTGAAGCTTTCTTT
TRBJ2-3 16 - TRBV12-5 TRBD2 CASGPRTSGGSDTQYF TGTGCTAGTGGCCCCCGGACTAGCGGGGGGTCAGATACGCAGTATTTT
TRBJ1-6 12 few TRBV30 TRBD1 CADDTGDSPLHF TGTGCCGATGACACAGGGGATTCACCCCTCCACTTT
TRBJ2-7 16 - TRBV6-5 - CASSYSPHAGSGEQYF TGTGCCAGCAGTTACTCACCCCATGCGGGATCGGGCGAGCAGTACTTC
TRBJ1-1 14 - TRBV7-2 TRBD1 CASSFMAGGTEAFF TGTGCCAGCAGCTTTATGGCAGGGGGAACTGAAGCTTTCTTT
TRBJ2-7 14 - TRBV6-1 TRBD1 CASSETPDRGEQYF TGTGCCAGCAGTGAAACCCCGGACAGGGGTGAGCAGTACTTC
TRBJ2-3 14 once TRBV5-1 - CASKSRATTDTQYF TGCGCCAGCAAGAGCAGGGCTACCACAGATACGCAGTATTTT
TRBJ1-2 15 once TRBV18 TRBD1 CASSPGTDVNYGYTF TGTGCCAGCTCACCTGGGACAGACGTTAACTATGGCTACACCTTC
TRBJ2-7 11 - TRBV2 - CASNSAYEQYF TGTGCCAGCAATTCTGCCTACGAGCAGTACTTC
TRBJ2-4 15 - TRBV19 TRBD1 CASSTSGTGLYIQYF TGTGCCAGTAGTACCTCCGGGACAGGGTTGTACATTCAGTACTTC
TRBJ1-5 15 - TRBV7-9 - CASSPSTGSNQPQHF TGTGCCAGCAGCCCGAGCACAGGGAGCAATCAGCCCCAGCATTTT
TRBJ2-3 14 - TRBV6-5 - CASSPQGHTDTQYF TGTGCCAGCAGTCCCCAGGGGCACACAGATACGCAGTATTTT
TRBJ1-1 14 - TRBV7-9 - CANSLGAVSTEAFF TGTGCCAACAGCTTAGGGGCAGTATCCACTGAAGCTTTCTTT
TRBJ2-1 16 - TRBV28 TRBD1 CASSLRRRTGRNEQFF TGTGCCAGCAGTCTACGCCGTCGGACAGGGAGGAACGAGCAGTTCTTC
TRBJ1-6 11 - TRBV2 - CASAGDSPLHF TGTGCCAGCGCGGGTGACTCACCCCTCCACTTT
TRBJ2-1 17 - TRBV5-3 - CARSLALDGGSYNEQFF TGTGCCAGAAGCTTGGCTCTTGATGGCGGCTCCTACAATGAGCAGTTCTTC
TRBJ1-2 13 - TRBV7-2 - CASSLRVNYGYTF TGTGCCAGCAGCTTAAGAGTCAACTATGGCTACACCTTC
TRBJ1-1 14 - TRBV11-3 - CASSLGGINTEAFF TGTGCCAGCAGCTTAGGGGGCATTAACACTGAAGCTTTCTTT
TRBJ1-3 15 - TRBV6-5 - CASSYQAGAENTIYF TGTGCCAGCAGTTATCAGGCAGGGGCGGAAAACACCATATATTTT
TRBJ1-3 16 - TRBV7-9 TRBD1 CASSPRGVLIGNTIYF TGTGCCAGCAGCCCCAGGGGGGTGTTGATCGGAAACACCATATATTTT
TRBJ2-7 15 - TRBV3-1/TRBV3-2 TRBD1 CASRQPGTGDHEQYF TGTGCCAGCAGGCAACCCGGGACAGGGGACCACGAGCAGTACTTC
TRBJ1-2 12 - TRBV5-1 - CASSSDYDGYTF TGCGCCAGCAGCTCCGACTATGACGGCTACACCTTC
TRBJ1-2 13 - TRBV7-8 - CASSLRANYGYTF TGTGCCAGCAGCTTGAGGGCTAACTATGGCTACACCTTC
TRBJ2-2 15 - TRBV11-3 TRBD1 CASRPGQKYTGELFF TGTGCCAGCAGACCGGGACAGAAGTACACCGGGGAGCTGTTTTTT
TRBJ1-3 16 - TRBV5-6 - CASSSLTTRGRNTIYF TGTGCCAGCAGCTCCCTAACCACTAGAGGGAGAAACACCATATATTTT
TRBJ1-6 13 - TRBV24-1 TRBD1 CATGTGDNSPLHF TGTGCCACCGGGACAGGGGATAATTCACCCCTCCACTTT
TRBJ1-1 17 - TRBV3-1/TRBV3-2 TRBD1 CASSQGTGGGMGTEAFF TGTGCCAGCAGCCAAGGGACAGGGGGCGGTATGGGCACTGAAGCTTTCTTT
TRBJ1-4 14 many TRBV20-1 - CSASPRTGFEKLFF TGCAGTGCTAGTCCCCGTACAGGGTTTGAAAAACTGTTTTTT
TRBJ2-3 21 - TRBV12-5 - CASGLVLPVRTAVVDTDTQYF TGTGCTAGTGGTTTGGTTCTGCCTGTGAGGACTGCCGTGGTTGACACAGATACGCAGTATTTT
TRBJ2-7 14 - TRBV15 TRBD1 CATSRNQQGAEQYF TGTGCCACCAGCAGAAACCAACAGGGGGCCGAGCAGTACTTC
TRBJ1-4 14 - TRBV11-2 TRBD1 CASSSDREGEKLFF TGTGCCAGCAGCTCAGACAGGGAGGGAGAAAAACTGTTTTTT
TRBJ1-2 12 few TRBV28 TRBD1 CASRSTGKGYTF TGTGCCAGCAGGTCGACAGGGAAGGGCTACACCTTC
TRBJ1-5 13 - TRBV29-1 - CSATTEINQPQHF TGCAGCGCCACGACAGAAATCAATCAGCCCCAGCATTTT
TRBJ2-2 14 - TRBV2 - CASVLGEGAGELFF TGTGCCAGCGTCCTGGGGGAGGGGGCCGGGGAGCTGTTTTTT
TRBJ2-3 15 - TRBV10-3 TRBD2 CAISAVAGGTDTQYF TGTGCCATCAGTGCGGTAGCGGGGGGGACAGATACGCAGTATTTT
TRBJ1-4 14 - TRBV29-1 TRBD1 CSVSPGTVNEKLFF TGCAGCGTTTCCCCCGGGACAGTAAATGAAAAACTGTTTTTT
TRBJ1-1 13 few TRBV29-1 TRBD1 CSERQGVDTEAFF TGCAGCGAACGACAGGGGGTCGACACTGAAGCTTTCTTT